A selection of T cell receptor beta chains follows, all from one sample in a study of control samples from healthy donors and cancer patients. Sequenced by immunoSEQ multiplex PCR; TCRdb stores in-frame clones only, minus some. The table has hundreds of thousands of clones, approximately 90% seen once. The specimen sequenced was PBMCs. The receptors stem from a man aged 35-49 years with head and neck cancer. Both conserved end residues are part of each CDR3. The D gene is left open where the match is weak. Where a row states a size, it is once, few, many or the class of an expanded clone; other rows omit it.

j_call | v_call | d_call | clone_size | cdr3_nt | cdr3_aa
TRBJ2-2 | TRBV10-1 | NA | NA | TGCGCCAGCAGTGACCCCAGGACCGGGGAGCTGTTTTTT | CASSDPRTGELFF
TRBJ1-5 | TRBV3-1/TRBV3-2 | TRBD1 | NA | TGTGCCAGCAGCCGACAGGGTGGGGAGCCCCAGCATTTT | CASSRQGGEPQHF
TRBJ1-1 | TRBV9 | NA | NA | TGTGCCAGCAGCGTAGCTACGAACACTGAAGCTTTCTTT | CASSVATNTEAFF
TRBJ1-6 | TRBV5-4 | NA | NA | TGTGCCAGCAGCTTGAACCACGAGATGGGACCCCTCCACTTT | CASSLNHEMGPLHF
TRBJ1-1 | TRBV7-3 | NA | NA | TGTGCCAGCAGCTTAAACGGGATGATCCCCATGAACACTGAAGCTTTCTTT | CASSLNGMIPMNTEAFF
TRBJ1-3 | TRBV5-1 | TRBD1 | NA | TGCGCCAGCAGCACGGACAGGGCCTCCTCTGGAAACACCATATATTTT | CASSTDRASSGNTIYF
TRBJ2-2 | TRBV6-6 | NA | NA | TGTGCCAGCAGTTATCCCCTGGACAGCTACACCGGGGAGCTGTTTTTT | CASSYPLDSYTGELFF
TRBJ2-3 | TRBV9 | NA | NA | TGTGCCAGGCGGCGAGGGGTCCGGAGTGATACGCAGTATTTT | CARRRGVRSDTQYF
TRBJ1-3 | TRBV18 | NA | few | TGTGCCAGCTCTCCTGAACTCTCTGGAAACACCATATATTTT | CASSPELSGNTIYF
TRBJ1-2 | TRBV10-2 | TRBD1 | NA | TGCGCCAGCAGAGACAGGGGGGGCGACTATGGCTACACCTTC | CASRDRGGDYGYTF
TRBJ2-7 | TRBV10-2 | NA | NA | TGCGCCAGCAGTGAGGGACAGCCCTACGAGCAGTACTTC | CASSEGQPYEQYF
TRBJ2-1 | TRBV5-1 | NA | NA | TGCGCCAGCAGCTTGGCGTTATCCGGGGAGGATGAGCAGTTCTTC | CASSLALSGEDEQFF
TRBJ1-1 | TRBV2 | NA | NA | TGTGCCTACTATACCGGGACCCTGAACACTGAAGCTTTCTTT | CAYYTGTLNTEAFF
TRBJ2-3 | TRBV5-4 | NA | NA | TGTGCCAGCAGCTTTTATCGGGGAAGCACAGATACGCAGTATTTT | CASSFYRGSTDTQYF
TRBJ1-2 | TRBV4-1 | NA | NA | TGCGCCAGCAGCCAAGTCGAAGGGAGGTTCGCCTACACCTTC | CASSQVEGRFAYTF
TRBJ1-2 | TRBV30 | NA | NA | TGTGCCTGGAGTGTACGGCGGGCAGGGGTTAACTATGGCTACACCTTC | CAWSVRRAGVNYGYTF
TRBJ2-3 | TRBV11-2 | NA | once | TGTGCCAGCAGCTTAGAGGGTGCCACAGATACGCAGTATTTT | CASSLEGATDTQYF
TRBJ1-6 | TRBV5-1 | NA | NA | TGCGCCAGCAGCTTACAGGAGTATAATTCACCCCTCCACTTT | CASSLQEYNSPLHF
TRBJ2-5 | TRBV30 | TRBD2 | NA | TGTGCCTGGAGCCCGGGACTAGCGGAGCAAGTGGAGTACTTC | CAWSPGLAEQVEYF
TRBJ1-4 | TRBV30 | NA | NA | TGTGCCTGGAGTGCCAAATCGGGGCAGTCTGAAAAACTGTTTTTT | CAWSAKSGQSEKLFF
TRBJ1-6 | TRBV3-1/TRBV3-2 | TRBD1 | NA | TGTGCCAGCAGCCGGACAGGGGATTCACCCCTCCACTTT | CASSRTGDSPLHF
TRBJ1-2 | TRBV4-2 | NA | NA | TGTGCCAGCAGCCAAGATGACGGCTACACCTTC | CASSQDDGYTF
TRBJ2-2 | TRBV3-1/TRBV3-2 | NA | NA | TGTGCCAGCAGCCGTTCCCGCACCGGGGAGCTGTTTTTT | CASSRSRTGELFF
TRBJ1-3 | TRBV5-4 | NA | NA | TGTGCCAGCAGCCTATTCGGCGGAAACACCATATATTTT | CASSLFGGNTIYF
TRBJ1-5 | TRBV19 | NA | NA | TGTGCCAGTAGTATAACTCCCGGGGACAATCAGCCCCAGCATTTT | CASSITPGDNQPQHF
TRBJ2-1 | TRBV7-3 | NA | NA | TGTGCCAGCAGCTATTCCGTCGATTCGGCGCAGTTCTTC | CASSYSVDSAQFF
TRBJ2-3 | TRBV7-6 | TRBD2 | NA | TGTGCCAGCAGCTTAAGTTGGCGAGACCCTTTTCCCTACGGGGGGGTTACAGATACGCAGTATTTT | CASSLSWRDPFPYGGVTDTQYF
TRBJ1-1 | TRBV2 | NA | NA | TGTGCCAGCAGCGCACAGGGAGCCGAAGCTTTCTTT | CASSAQGAEAFF
TRBJ2-1 | TRBV11-1 | NA | NA | TGTGCCAGCCAGTCCCGCTCCTACAATGAGCAGTTCTTC | CASQSRSYNEQFF
TRBJ2-1 | TRBV4-1 | TRBD1 | NA | TGCGCCAGCAGCCAAGAGGACAGGGCTATCGATGAGCAGTTCTTC | CASSQEDRAIDEQFF